These 12 T cell receptor beta chains were all obtained from the same sample, sequenced in a study of T cells in Graves' hyperthyroidism and ophthalmopathy. From RNA transcripts, TCR beta CDR3 regions were amplified. HTBI primers drove first-round RT-PCR of the TCR CDR3. A single record per CDR3 protein comes from TCRdb applying MiXCR to the multiplex PCR reads. The sample includes approximately 400,000 distinct CDR3 sequences, 19% of them seen just once. Sequencing used blood. Receptors originate from a woman in her late teens or twenties with Graves' hyperthyroidism.

This clonotype was seen only a few times. The chain recombines TRBV5-1 with TRBJ2-5; 10 nucleotides agree with TRBD2. V lost 5 bases and J lost 5; bases outside the gene matches: 9. Per germline, CDR1 SGHRS and CDR2 YFSETQ. CDR3 size: 15 residues. The chain's CDR3 is CASRPDLAGVETQYF. DNA for the CDR3: TGCGCCAGCAGGCCCGATCTAGCGGGGGTTGAGACCCAGTACTTC.

This clonotype was seen at least ten times. V is TRBV2 and J is TRBJ2-7, with 14 positions matching TRBD2. The germline V gene has CDR1 SNHLY and CDR2 FYNNEI. This CDR3 is built from 16 residues. Losses at the gene ends were 6 bases for V and 4 bases for J; bases not matched to a gene: 8. CDR3 sequence reads: CASRKGLAGANYEQYF. CDR3 bases: TGTGCCAGCAGGAAGGGACTAGCGGGGGCAAATTACGAGCAGTACTTC. Full variable domain (missing parts from reference TRBV2 and TRBJ2-7): EPEVTQTPSHQVTQMGQEVILRCVPISNHLYFYWYRQILGQKVEFLVSFYNNEISEKSEIFDDQFSVERPDGSNFTLKIRSTKLEDSAMYFCASRKGLAGANYEQYFGPGTRLTVT.

This clonotype was seen many times. This chain connects TRBV20-1 to TRBJ2-3, with 7 bases aligning to TRBD2. From germline, CDR1 is DFQATT and CDR2 SNEGSKA (reference sequence). V lost 6 bases to trimming and J lost 3 bases; unmatched junction nucleotides: 9. The CDR3 sequence is 14 residues long. The CDR3, as DNA: TGCAGTGCCCGTGGGGGGGGTGTTACAGATACGCAGTATTTT. Translation: CSARGGGVTDTQYF.

This clonotype was seen many times. The DNA for the CDR3 is TGTGCCAGCAGCTTCCGGCGCGTGACCTTC. Its translation is CASSFRRVTF. V usage is TRBV7-9 and J usage is TRBJ1-2; D unresolved. The CDR3 covers 10 residues. Germline V gene sequence: CDR1 SEHNR, CDR2 FQNEAQ (reference sequence). V lost 3 bases, J lost 14 bases, and 10 bases lay in between.

This clonotype was seen at least ten times. V and J are TRBV4-1 and TRBJ1-5; D remains ambiguous. Trimming cost V 0 bases and J 7 bases, with 13 bases left between them. The CDR3 covers 15 residues. Germline V gene sequence: CDR1 MGHRA, CDR2 YSYEKL. CDR3 sequence reads: CASSQDRDYRQPQHF. CDR3 coding DNA: TGCGCCAGCAGCCAAGATCGGGATTATCGACAGCCCCAGCATTTT.

This clonotype has a count of ten or more. The rearrangement uses TRBV10-1 and TRBJ1-1; the D is unclear. The germline CDR1 and CDR2 sequences are WNHNN and SYGVQD (reference sequence). This CDR3 has 14 amino acids. V lost 0 bases and J lost 4, with 9 bases in between. The CDR3 region has the DNA TGCGCCAGCAGTGAGTCCCTTATAAGCACTGAAGCTTTCTTT. The encoded protein is CASSESLISTEAFF.

This chain joins TRBV30 and TRBJ2-7; D is unclear. This CDR3 region has 12 residues. The germline V gene has CDR1 GTSNPN and CDR2 SVGIG (reference sequence). Trimming cost V 8 bases and J 2 bases, with 13 bases left between them. The CDR3 sequence: CAGSLNTYEQYF. In DNA form, the CDR3 reads TGTGCCGGCAGCCTCAATACCTACGAGCAGTACTTC.

This clonotype showed up many times. V is TRBV5-5 and J is TRBJ1-2; possible D gene TRBD1, 5 bases. The V end lost 2 bases, the J end lost 0 bases, and 11 bases lay between the germline ends. The germline V gene has CDR1 SGHKS and CDR2 YYEKEE (reference sequence). The CDR3 sequence is 15 residues long. CDR3 loop: CASSFGAASNYGYTF. CDR3 bases: TGTGCCAGCAGCTTTGGGGCAGCTTCTAACTATGGCTACACCTTC.

This clonotype was counted many times. The chain links TRBV29-1 to TRBJ2-7; D remains ambiguous. Germline V gives CDR1 SQVTM, CDR2 ANQGSEA. Trimming stripped 6 bases from V and 1 base from J, with 10 bases between. The CDR3 covers 12 residues. The CDR3 DNA reads TGCAGCGTGAAAGGGCCTTCCTACGAGCAGTACTTC. Translation gives CSVKGPSYEQYF.

This clonotype was observed at least ten times. The V call is TRBV24-1, the J call TRBJ2-2; D is ambiguous. V was shortened by 8 bases and J by 8 bases, with 14 bases between the two germline ends. CDR1 and CDR2 from the germline V gene are KGHDR and SFDVKD. The CDR3 has 13 amino acids. The CDR3 here is CATMAAAGGELFF. The CDR3 DNA is TGTGCCACCATGGCTGCGGCCGGGGGGGAGCTGTTTTTT.

Here the CDR3 reads CASINRDTNQPQHF. The CDR3 DNA reads TGTGCCAGCATTAACCGGGACACCAATCAGCCCCAGCATTTT. The J gene is TRBJ1-5, the V gene TRBV6-5; D is possibly TRBD1 (6 bases). This CDR3 region has 14 residues. Trimming pared 7 bases from V and 3 bases from J, leaving 13 bases between. Germline V CDR1 and CDR2: MNHEY, SVGAGI.

This clonotype was counted ten times or more. The CDR3 loop reads CASTATGGNEQYF. As DNA, the CDR3 is TGTGCCAGCACAGCAACAGGGGGAAACGAGCAGTACTTC. The chain joins TRBV6-1 to TRBJ2-7, with TRBD1 matching over 8 bases. This CDR3 has 13 residues. In germline, CDR1 is MNHNS, CDR2 SASEGT. After removal of 7 bases from V and 5 bases from J, the junction contained 7 bases not matched to a gene.